A selection of T cell receptor beta chains follows, all from one sample in a study of T cells after posttransplantation cyclophosphamide. The data were produced by immunoSEQ multiplex PCR, yet TCRdb's version contains in-frame clones alone and is incomplete. The data contain 12,000 or so clones, 80% to 95% of them seen just once; the ten biggest clones take up more than 3%. The sample was PBMCs, taken after allogeneic stem cell transplant with posttransplant cyclophosphamide. These receptors all stem from a female patient between 30 and 45 years old who received an allogeneic stem cell transplant from an unrelated donor, was CMV-positive, and had no GVHD. T cells may partly derive from the graft donor. CDR3s include the opening cysteine and the closing phenylalanine or tryptophan. The D gene is left open where the match is weak. For some rows the clone size is stated as once, few or many, or as a class when expanded; others skip it.

J	D	V	size	CDR3	DNA
TRBJ1-2	TRBD1	TRBV28	once	CASSFAGTGHPLSYTF	TGTGCCAGCAGTTTCGCTGGGACAGGGCATCCATTGAGCTACACCTTC
TRBJ2-7	TRBD1	TRBV27	-	CASSRRTGTGSYEQYF	TGTGCCAGCAGTCGTAGAACCGGGACAGGGTCCTACGAGCAGTACTTC
TRBJ1-1	-	TRBV14	-	CASSQDSTNTEAFF	TGTGCCAGCAGCCAGGACAGTACGAACACTGAAGCTTTCTTT
TRBJ1-1	-	TRBV19	once	CASSIRGGLGANMNTEAFF	TGTGCCAGTAGTATACGGGGTGGGCTGGGTGCAAACATGAACACTGAAGCTTTCTTT
TRBJ2-3	TRBD2	TRBV13	-	CASSITSGKAPDTQYF	TGTGCCAGCAGCATTACTAGCGGGAAAGCTCCAGATACGCAGTATTTT
TRBJ2-7	-	TRBV4-1	-	CASSQDKTAGYEQYF	TGCGCCAGCAGCCAAGATAAAACAGCGGGTTACGAGCAGTACTTC
TRBJ2-5	-	TRBV2	-	CASSESVQETQYF	TGTGCCAGCAGTGAGTCGGTCCAAGAGACCCAGTACTTC
TRBJ2-2	TRBD2	TRBV13	few	CASSMVASGNDGELFF	TGTGCCAGCAGCATGGTGGCTAGCGGGAATGACGGGGAGCTGTTTTTT
TRBJ2-2	-	TRBV5-1	once	CASSHKQVPGELFF	TGCGCCAGCAGCCACAAACAGGTTCCCGGGGAGCTGTTTTTT
TRBJ1-1	TRBD1	TRBV5-1	-	CASSGHRGVGEAFF	TGCGCCAGCAGCGGACACAGGGGGGTTGGGGAAGCTTTCTTT
TRBJ2-2	TRBD1	TRBV6-6	-	CASRSDRGPGELFF	TGTGCCAGCAGGTCTGACAGGGGGCCCGGGGAGCTGTTTTTT
TRBJ2-1	TRBD2	TRBV5-1	-	CASSLRTSGRAWGNEQFF	TGCGCCAGCAGCTTGAGGACTAGCGGGAGGGCCTGGGGCAATGAGCAGTTCTTC
TRBJ2-1	-	TRBV7-9	-	CASSFRQNNEQFF	TGTGCCAGCAGCTTCCGACAGAACAATGAGCAGTTCTTC
TRBJ2-3	-	TRBV14	-	CASLRDTDTQYF	TGTGCCAGCCTTCGGGACACAGATACGCAGTATTTT
TRBJ1-5	-	TRBV19	-	CASSIDFGGGNQPQHF	TGTGCCAGTAGTATAGATTTCGGGGGGGGCAATCAGCCCCAGCATTTT
TRBJ2-7	-	TRBV14	once	CASSRAYEQYF	TGTGCCAGCAGCCGCGCCTACGAGCAGTACTTC
TRBJ1-4	TRBD1	TRBV19	-	CASSSGGAGEKLFF	TGTGCCAGTAGTTCAGGGGGCGCCGGTGAAAAACTGTTTTTT
TRBJ1-1	-	TRBV2	-	CASMYRLNTEAFF	TGTGCCAGCATGTACAGGCTGAACACTGAAGCTTTCTTT
TRBJ2-1	-	TRBV2	-	CAGGKNEQFF	TGTGCCGGAGGAAAAAATGAGCAGTTCTTC
TRBJ2-7	-	TRBV19	-	CASSIPGFGGEQYF	TGTGCCAGTAGTATACCCGGGTTTGGTGGCGAGCAGTACTTC
TRBJ2-7	-	TRBV10-3	-	CAISDLGVLYEQYF	TGTGCCATCAGTGATTTAGGGGTTCTGTACGAGCAGTACTTC
TRBJ1-2	TRBD1	TRBV4-1	-	CASSQDRDREHYGYTF	TGCGCCAGCAGCCAAGATCGGGACAGGGAGCACTATGGCTACACCTTC
TRBJ1-6	TRBD1	TRBV7-8	-	CASSPGQGPRPLHF	TGTGCCAGCAGCCCCGGACAGGGCCCTCGACCCCTCCACTTT
TRBJ2-2	-	TRBV2	-	CASTARGPDTGELFF	TGTGCCAGCACTGCTCGCGGGCCAGACACCGGGGAGCTGTTTTTT
TRBJ1-1	-	TRBV4-1	-	CASSQVVAVGAFF	TGCGCCAGCAGCCAAGTCGTGGCCGTTGGAGCTTTCTTT
TRBJ1-2	-	TRBV29-1	-	CSVERQGWGYTF	TGCAGCGTTGAAAGGCAGGGCTGGGGCTACACCTTC
TRBJ2-1	-	TRBV5-1	-	CASSLRGSGRYNEQFF	TGCGCCAGCAGCTTGCGGGGGAGCGGGCGTTACAATGAGCAGTTCTTC
TRBJ2-7	TRBD1	TRBV6-1	few	CASRQGVIYEQYF	TGTGCCAGCCGACAGGGGGTCATCTACGAGCAGTACTTC